The 8 T cell receptor beta chains in this list originate from one sample, sequenced in a study of T cell repertoires in cytomegalovirus infection. TCRdb independently ran MiXCR on the reads; one entry per CDR3 protein. Of hundreds of thousands of distinct CDR3 sequences listed, less than 35% are singletons. These receptors are not linked to any known antigen. This material consisted of cultured CD8+ T cells from PBMCs, taken from culture after CMV antigen stimulation. These receptors were taken from a human donor in good health (CMV status not recorded). Some clones in this sample may be carry-over from other donors' samples.

The chain couples TRBV6-6 to TRBJ1-1; D is unresolved. Between the trimmed V and J ends, which lost 3 bases and 0 bases, there was a span of 11 bases. Looked up from germline, CDR1 is MNHNY and CDR2 is SVGAGI (reference sequence). There are 15 residues in the CDR3. CDR3 in DNA: TGTGCCAGCAGTTATGATGGGGAATTGAACACTGAAGCTTTCTTT. This sequence encodes CASSYDGELNTEAFF.

This clonotype was detected a few times. The rearrangement uses TRBV3-1 and TRBJ2-2; TRBD1 agrees at 7 bases. Looked up from germline, CDR1 is LGHDT and CDR2 is YNNKEL (reference sequence). The CDR3 spans 17 residues. Trimming removed 0 bases from V and 7 bases from J; junction bases left unmatched: 11. The CDR3 nucleotides are TGTGCCAGCAGCCAAGATCTGCCGAGGGGGCGTGGCGGGGAGCTGTTTTTT. Protein sequence: CASSQDLPRGRGGELFF.

This clonotype appeared a single time. This chain uses TRBV29-1 with TRBJ2-5; no firm D call. Germline V gives CDR1 SQVTM, CDR2 ANQGSEA. The CDR3 has 11 residues. Trimming cost V 1 base and J 5 bases, with 5 bases left between them. The CDR3, as DNA: TGCAGCGTTGAAGGTGGGGAGACCCAGTACTTC. It yields the protein CSVEGGETQYF.

This clonotype was picked up a small number of times. The chain links TRBV19 to TRBJ2-7, with D possibly being TRBD2 (6 bases). This CDR3 is built from 14 residues. Germline V gives CDR1 LNHDA, CDR2 SQIVND (reference sequence). Trimming shortened V by 4 bases and J by 4 bases, and 14 bases separated the two germline ends. The CDR3 bases are TGTGCCAGTAGTAGCGGGGCTTCTGGGTACGAGCAGTACTTC. Translating it yields CASSSGASGYEQYF.

This clonotype was seen ten or more times. This chain connects TRBV7-6 to TRBJ1-1; no clear D. V was trimmed by 5 bases and J by 1 base, leaving 17 bases between them. Germline V lookup: CDR1 SGHVS, CDR2 FNYEAQ. The CDR3 runs 16 residues. The CDR3 spells CASSPSSLGWNTEAFF. The CDR3 bases are TGTGCCAGCAGCCCGTCATCGCTGGGTTGGAACACTGAAGCTTTCTTT.

The chain carries TRBV28 and TRBJ2-4, with TRBD1 identical over 9 bases. The CDR3 extends over 14 amino acids. The trim removed 5 bases at V and 15 bases at J, leaving 14 bases unmatched. Germline loops: CDR1 MDHEN, CDR2 SYDVKM. The CDR3 region is CASSQPGQGFTRYF. CDR3 nucleotide sequence: TGTGCCAGCAGTCAACCGGGACAGGGCTTCACGAGGTACTTC.

Many counts were recorded for this clonotype. The V gene is TRBV7-2, the J gene TRBJ2-1; TRBD1 matches at 8 bases. Germline values: CDR1 SGHTA, CDR2 FQGNSA. After removal of 0 bases from V and 9 bases from J, the junction contained 7 bases not matched to a gene. The CDR3 totals 15 residues. The CDR3 region has the DNA TGTGCCAGCAGCTTAGCGCCGCGACAGGGGAGTGAGCAGTTCTTC. This encodes CASSLAPRQGSEQFF.

The chain has TRBV5-4 and TRBJ2-5, with 7 bases lining up with TRBD2. The CDR3 covers 15 residues. Germline assignment: CDR1 SGHNT and CDR2 YYREEE (reference sequence). Trimming at V came to 3 bases and at J to 4 bases, leaving 9 bases not matched to a gene. CDR3 amino acids: CASSSRTRSGETQYF. In nucleotides, the CDR3 is TGTGCCAGCAGCTCTCGGACTAGGAGTGGAGAGACCCAGTACTTC.